This T cell receptor beta chain came from a study of T cell responses to AZD1222 COVID-19 vaccine. A word on this clone: Its target is not known.

Produced via immunoSEQ multiplex PCR; TCRdb's table is partial and in-frame only. The table lists 80,000 or so clones, approximately 90% of them singletons. Broader study findings: Repertoires were obtained only post-peak T cell response. Most donors were white British and more were female, and clonal diversity was possibly underestimated. Across the whole spike, CD4 TCRs peaked at regions 160-218 and 743-854.

This material consisted of peripheral blood, taken on day 0 of MenACWY control vaccination. This TCR was sampled from an adult in good health.

DNA for the CDR3: TGTGCCAGCAGGACCGAAAGGGAGGGGACCACTGAAGCTTTCTTT. This gives the protein CASRTEREGTTEAFF. The gene calls are TRBV6-5 and TRBJ1-1, with a weak D call TRBD1 (5 bases). Trimming removed 6 bases from V and 4 bases from J, with 18 bases in between. Looked up from germline, CDR1 is MNHEY and CDR2 is SVGAGI. The CDR3 spans 15 residues.